This TCR beta chain is drawn from a study of cytomegalovirus exposure and HLA in healthy donors. This clone ranks as medium-sized. Its antigen is not known. V lost 7 bases, J lost 3 bases, and 13 bases lay in between. Germline CDR1 SEHNR, CDR2 FQNEAQ (reference sequence). The CDR3 is made up of 13 amino acids. The study's findings and limits: High sensitivity and specificity were reportedly achieved when the classifier diagnosed cytomegalovirus status. One later analysis, an examination of the 100 to 150 validation repertoires, found that first-cohort TCR clusters tended to co-occur in them. Associated with cytomegalovirus, according to the listing, were some 150 TCR beta chains.

The table came from immunoSEQ multiplex PCR; TCRdb's copy has only in-frame clones and leaves some out. Altogether tens of thousands of clones are present, roughly 93% being singletons, with the ten largest covering about 2.2%. The rearrangement uses TRBV7-9 and TRBJ2-7, with a weak D call TRBD1 (5 bases). Sequencing was carried out using PBMCs. This clonotype was obtained from a young man in good health and CMV-seronegative. Here the CDR3 DNA reads TGTGCCAGCAATTCGGACAACCTCTACGAGCAGTACTTC. This codes for CASNSDNLYEQYF.